The next 21 T cell receptor beta chains were all read from a single sample in a study of control samples from healthy donors and cancer patients. Assay used: immunoSEQ multiplex PCR; TCRdb lists only in-frame clones, some missing. The table includes around 74,000 clones, approximately 92% detected once. Sequencing was performed on blood. The origin of the receptors is a woman aged 55 to 70 in good health.

The chain has TRBV28 and TRBJ1-2; TRBD1 aligns across 8 bases. This CDR3 has 14 residues. Germline loops: CDR1 MDHEN, CDR2 SYDVKM. V gave up 5 bases and J gave up 3 bases; unmatched junction bases: 5. The CDR3 nucleotides read TGTGCCAGCAGTGTGACAGGGGTGTACTATGGCTACACCTTC. Translated, it gives CASSVTGVYYGYTF.

The V and J genes are TRBV5-4 and TRBJ1-1; no firm D call. Germline values: CDR1 SGHNT, CDR2 YYREEE (reference sequence). Trimming removed 3 bases from V and 3 bases from J, with 9 bases in between. CDR3 length: 13 residues. In DNA, the CDR3 is TGTGCCAGCAGCTCCGGAGGCGACACTGAAGCTTTCTTT. Translation: CASSSGGDTEAFF.

The chain employs TRBV20-1 and TRBJ1-1, with D perhaps TRBD1 (5 bases). This CDR3 has 13 amino acids. Germline values: CDR1 DFQATT, CDR2 SNEGSKA (reference sequence). The V and J ends lost 3 bases and 0 bases respectively, with 8 bases between them. Here the CDR3 DNA reads TGCAGTGCTAGTAGCAGGGTGAACACTGAAGCTTTCTTT. Translation: CSASSRVNTEAFF.

This clone has just one count. This chain links TRBV24-1 with TRBJ2-2; perhaps TRBD2 as D (5 bases). The CDR3 has 16 amino acids. Trimming stripped 4 bases from V and 4 bases from J, with 15 bases between. Germline values: CDR1 KGHDR, CDR2 SFDVKD. The CDR3 loop is CATSDPPSTSTGELFF. CDR3 sequence (DNA): TGTGCCACCAGTGACCCCCCCTCCACTAGCACCGGGGAGCTGTTTTTT.

This clone was found a few times. CDR3 amino acids: CASNRDINQPQHF. The CDR3 DNA reads as TGTGCCAGCAACCGGGACATAAATCAGCCCCAGCATTTT. This sequence joins TRBV2 and TRBJ1-5; D may be TRBD1 (6 bases). CDR3 length: 13 amino acids. V lost 7 bases and J 4 bases, leaving 11 bases between the germline ends. Germline loops: CDR1 SNHLY, CDR2 FYNNEI.

The V and J genes are TRBV5-1 and TRBJ2-1; 14 bases agree with TRBD2. This CDR3 is built from 16 residues. V trimming: 4 bases; J trimming: 8 bases; junction bases outside the gene matches: 8. Germline V lookup: CDR1 SGHRS, CDR2 YFSETQ. In nucleotides, the CDR3 is TGCGCCAGCAGCCTAGGGACTAGCGGGAGTAATTATGAGCAGTTCTTC. Translation gives CASSLGTSGSNYEQFF.

V usage is TRBV5-1 and J usage is TRBJ2-1, with D tentatively TRBD1 or TRBD2 (6 bases each). The CDR3 is 16 amino acids. Trimming pared 4 bases from V and 7 bases from J, leaving 21 bases between. Per germline, CDR1 SGHRS and CDR2 YFSETQ. The CDR3 coding sequence is TGCGCCAGCAGCGTGGAGGGGGTAGTGGTGAGAAATGAGCAGTTCTTC. Protein sequence: CASSVEGVVVRNEQFF.

This clone has just a few counts. The V and J genes are TRBV11-2 and TRBJ2-5; 8 bases are shared with TRBD2. Germline V lookup: CDR1 SGHAT, CDR2 FQNNGV. This CDR3 has 15 residues. With V trimmed by 1 base and J by 5 bases, 6 bases remained unmatched. CDR3 protein: CASSLGVAGWETQYF. The CDR3 DNA sequence: TGTGCCAGCAGCTTAGGGGTAGCGGGATGGGAGACCCAGTACTTC.

The chain carries TRBV15 and TRBJ2-1; D may correspond to TRBD1 or TRBD2 (6 bases each). Germline CDR1 reads LNHNV; CDR2 reads YYDKDF (reference sequence). This CDR3 spans 16 amino acids. V lost 1 base, J lost 0 bases, and 10 bases lay in between. CDR3 nucleotide sequence: TGTGCCACCAGCAGAGGGAGGGGGAGCTCCTACAATGAGCAGTTCTTC. As protein: CATSRGRGSSYNEQFF.

This clone is termed medium-sized. The genes are TRBV28 and TRBJ2-1; perhaps TRBD2 as D (6 bases). V shed 2 bases and J shed 8 bases, with 16 bases lying between them. CDR1 is MDHEN and CDR2 is SYDVKM in the germline V gene. The CDR3 spans 15 residues. The CDR3 sequence: CASSLNPGVGDEQFF. The CDR3 DNA reads as TGTGCCAGCAGTTTAAATCCGGGAGTCGGGGATGAGCAGTTCTTC.

The rearrangement links TRBV5-4 to TRBJ2-2; D is uncertain. CDR3 length equals 14 residues. The V and J ends lost 0 bases and 3 bases respectively, with 6 bases between them. Germline CDR1 and CDR2: SGHNT and YYREEE (reference sequence). CDR3 amino acids: CASSLGPDTGELFF. The CDR3 nucleotides are TGTGCCAGCAGCTTGGGGCCCGACACCGGGGAGCTGTTTTTT.

The chain carries TRBV7-9 and TRBJ1-1, with D possibly being TRBD1 (5 bases). This CDR3 contains 13 residues. The germline V gene has CDR1 SEHNR and CDR2 FQNEAQ (reference sequence). Trimming removed 5 bases at V and 11 bases at J, with 18 bases between. In DNA, the CDR3 is TGTGCCAGCAGCCGAAGTCGACAGTGGATGGCTTTCTTT. Translation: CASSRSRQWMAFF.

The CDR3 loop reads CASSYSRPGRSPLHF. The CDR3 DNA reads TGTGCCAGCAGTTACTCGAGGCCAGGTCGATCACCCCTCCACTTT. V is TRBV6-5 and J is TRBJ1-6; D is unclear. This CDR3 contains 15 residues. CDR1 is MNHEY, CDR2 SVGAGI, per germline. V was trimmed by 0 bases and J by 10 bases, leaving 13 bases between them.

V and J are TRBV28 and TRBJ1-6, with D unresolved. CDR1 MDHEN and CDR2 SYDVKM come from the germline V gene. V lost 3 bases and J 7 bases, leaving 19 bases between the germline ends. The CDR3 is 17 residues long. CDR3 region: CASSLGLTLNQNSPLHF. The CDR3 DNA sequence: TGTGCCAGCAGTTTGGGGTTGACGCTTAACCAAAATTCACCCCTCCACTTT.

For the CDR3, the DNA is TGTGCCAGCAGGGGAAGTGGGAGATATTCACCCCTCCACTTT. This sequence encodes CASRGSGRYSPLHF. The rearrangement joins TRBV2 to TRBJ1-6, with unresolved D. The length of the CDR3 is 14 residues. V lost 6 bases and J lost 8, with 14 bases in between. Germline V lookup: CDR1 SNHLY, CDR2 FYNNEI.

This chain uses TRBV9 with TRBJ2-7, with a weak D call TRBD1 (5 bases). CDR3 size: 17 residues. Looked up from germline, CDR1 is SGDLS and CDR2 is YYNGEE. V was shortened by 4 bases and J by 2 bases, with 22 bases between the two germline ends. DNA of the CDR3: TGTGCCAGCAGCCTCAGTGCCAGCTTTGGGGCCCCCTACGAGCAGTACTTC. This codes for CASSLSASFGAPYEQYF.

The V and J genes are TRBV5-4 and TRBJ1-4; no firm D call. The germline V and J ends were trimmed by 3 bases and 3 bases, with 9 bases remaining between them. Germline CDR1 SGHNT, CDR2 YYREEE (reference sequence). This CDR3 region has 14 residues. In nucleotides, the CDR3 is TGTGCCAGCAGCTCGGGAGGTTCTAATGAAAAACTGTTTTTT. This gives the protein CASSSGGSNEKLFF.

V is TRBV10-1 and J is TRBJ2-4; tentative D call: TRBD1 (5 bases). Germline CDR1 is WNHNN and CDR2 is SYGVQD (reference sequence). V lost 2 bases and J 0 bases, leaving 8 bases between the germline ends. This CDR3 region has 15 residues. In DNA, the CDR3 is TGCGCCAGCAGTGAGGACAGCCTAGCCAAAAACATTCAGTACTTC. Translation: CASSEDSLAKNIQYF.

The rearrangement links TRBV6-5 to TRBJ2-3; D gene uncertain. V gave up 8 bases and J gave up 6 bases, with 18 bases separating them. In germline, CDR1 is MNHEY, CDR2 SVGAGI. The length of the CDR3 is 14 residues. The CDR3: CASAPPGISDTQYF. DNA of the CDR3: TGTGCCAGCGCCCCTCCAGGTATCTCCGATACGCAGTATTTT.

The chain uses TRBV19 and TRBJ1-5; 8 bases agree with TRBD1. The length of the CDR3 is 16 residues. Germline V gives CDR1 LNHDA, CDR2 SQIVND (reference sequence). The V segment lost 3 bases and the J segment 5 bases; nucleotides outside the gene matches: 9. The CDR3 is CASSIIPGQEYQPQHF. In DNA form, the CDR3 reads TGTGCCAGTAGTATTATTCCGGGACAGGAATATCAGCCCCAGCATTTT.

This sequence joins TRBV7-2 and TRBJ2-2, with TRBD2 matching 14 bases. The CDR3 is 17 amino acids. V was pared by 1 base and J by 5 bases, with 3 bases of the junction left unmatched. Germline V gene sequence: CDR1 SGHTA, CDR2 FQGNSA. The CDR3 coding sequence is TGTGCCAGCAGCTTAGGGACTAGCGGGAGGAGGACCGGGGAGCTGTTTTTT. It specifies CASSLGTSGRRTGELFF.